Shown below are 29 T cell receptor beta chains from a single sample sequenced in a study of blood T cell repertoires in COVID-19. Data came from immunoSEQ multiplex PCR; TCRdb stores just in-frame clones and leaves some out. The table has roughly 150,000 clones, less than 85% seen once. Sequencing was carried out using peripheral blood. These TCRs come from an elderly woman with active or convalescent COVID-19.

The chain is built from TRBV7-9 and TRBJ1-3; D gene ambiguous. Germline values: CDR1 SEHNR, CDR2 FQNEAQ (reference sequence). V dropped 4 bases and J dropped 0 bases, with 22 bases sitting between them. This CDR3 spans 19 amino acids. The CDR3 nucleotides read TGTGCCAGCAGCTACTTGTATCTCCGGGGTCTGAGCTCTGGAAACACCATATATTTT. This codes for CASSYLYLRGLSSGNTIYF.

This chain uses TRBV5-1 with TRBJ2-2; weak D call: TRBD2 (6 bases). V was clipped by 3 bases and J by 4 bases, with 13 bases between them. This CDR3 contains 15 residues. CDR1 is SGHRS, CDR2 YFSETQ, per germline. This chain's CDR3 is CASSSGGAGTGELFF. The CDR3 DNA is TGCGCCAGCAGCTCCGGGGGTGCCGGCACCGGGGAGCTGTTTTTT.

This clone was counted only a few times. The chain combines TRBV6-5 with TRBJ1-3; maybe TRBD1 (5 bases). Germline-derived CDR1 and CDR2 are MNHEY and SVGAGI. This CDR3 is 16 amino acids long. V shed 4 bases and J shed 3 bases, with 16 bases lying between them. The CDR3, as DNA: TGTGCCAGCAGTTCCTCGAAAGGGGCAGGTGGAAACACCATATATTTT. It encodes CASSSSKGAGGNTIYF.

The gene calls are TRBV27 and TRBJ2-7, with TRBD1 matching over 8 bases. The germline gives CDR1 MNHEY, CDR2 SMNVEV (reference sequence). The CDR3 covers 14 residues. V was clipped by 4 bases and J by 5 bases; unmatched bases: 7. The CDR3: CASSSSWTGNEQYF. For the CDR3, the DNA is TGTGCCAGCAGTTCATCATGGACAGGGAACGAGCAGTACTTC.

The CDR3 nucleotides read TGTGCCAGCAGTGATCGGACAGGGACGGGCTACACCTTC. Translated, it gives CASSDRTGTGYTF. V is TRBV6-1 and J is TRBJ1-2, with 8 bases matching TRBD1. The CDR3 loop spans 13 amino acids. Unmatched junction bases numbered 5, after V lost 3 bases and J lost 8 bases. Per germline, CDR1 MNHNS and CDR2 SASEGT.

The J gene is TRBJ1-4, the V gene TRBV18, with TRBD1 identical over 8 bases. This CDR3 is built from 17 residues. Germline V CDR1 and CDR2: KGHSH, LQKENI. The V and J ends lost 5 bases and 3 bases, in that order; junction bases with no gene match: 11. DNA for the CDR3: TGTGCCAGCTCAACTGGACAGGGCGAGTTGGCTAATGAAAAACTGTTTTTT. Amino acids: CASSTGQGELANEKLFF.

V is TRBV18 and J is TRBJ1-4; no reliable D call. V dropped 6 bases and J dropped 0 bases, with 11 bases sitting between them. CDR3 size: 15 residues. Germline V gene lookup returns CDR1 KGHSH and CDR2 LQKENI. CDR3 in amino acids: CASSILGATNEKLFF. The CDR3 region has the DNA TGTGCCAGCTCCATACTTGGTGCAACTAATGAAAAACTGTTTTTT.

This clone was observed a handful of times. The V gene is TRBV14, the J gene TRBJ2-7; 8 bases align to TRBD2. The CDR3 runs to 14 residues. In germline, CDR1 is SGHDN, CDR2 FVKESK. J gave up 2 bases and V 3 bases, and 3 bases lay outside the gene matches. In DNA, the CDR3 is TGTGCCAGCAGCCAGAGACTAGCGCCCTACGAGCAGTACTTC. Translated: CASSQRLAPYEQYF. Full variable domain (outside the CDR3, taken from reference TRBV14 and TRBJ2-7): EAGVTQFPSHSVIEKGQTVTLRCDPISGHDNLYWYRRVMGKEIKFLLHFVKESKQDESGMPNNRFLAERTGGTYSTLKVQPAELEDSGVYFCASSQRLAPYEQYFGPGTRLTVT.

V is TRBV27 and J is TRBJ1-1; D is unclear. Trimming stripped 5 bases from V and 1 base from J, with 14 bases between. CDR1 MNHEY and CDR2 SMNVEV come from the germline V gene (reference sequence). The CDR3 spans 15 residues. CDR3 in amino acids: CASSPREGRNTEAFF. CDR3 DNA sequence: TGTGCCAGCAGTCCCCGGGAAGGGAGGAACACTGAAGCTTTCTTT.

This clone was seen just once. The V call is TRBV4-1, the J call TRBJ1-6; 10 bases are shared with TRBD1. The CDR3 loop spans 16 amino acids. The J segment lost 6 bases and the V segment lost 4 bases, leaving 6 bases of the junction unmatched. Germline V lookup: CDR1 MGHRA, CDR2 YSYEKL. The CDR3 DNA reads TGCGCCAGCAGCCCCGACAGGACAGGGGGTAATTCACCCCTCCACTTT. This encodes CASSPDRTGGNSPLHF.

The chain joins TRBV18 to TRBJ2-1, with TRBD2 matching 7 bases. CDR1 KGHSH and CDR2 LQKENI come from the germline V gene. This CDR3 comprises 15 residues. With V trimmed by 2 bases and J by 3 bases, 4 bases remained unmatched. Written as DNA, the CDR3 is TGTGCCAGCTCACCATCCAGCGGGAACTACAATGAGCAGTTCTTC. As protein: CASSPSSGNYNEQFF.

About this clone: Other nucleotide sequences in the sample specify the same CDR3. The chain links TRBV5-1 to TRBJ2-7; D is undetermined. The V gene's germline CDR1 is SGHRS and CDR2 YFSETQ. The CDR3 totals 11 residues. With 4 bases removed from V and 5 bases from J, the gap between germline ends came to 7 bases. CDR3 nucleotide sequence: TGCGCCAGCAGCGTCCGGGACGAGCAGTACTTC. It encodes CASSVRDEQYF.

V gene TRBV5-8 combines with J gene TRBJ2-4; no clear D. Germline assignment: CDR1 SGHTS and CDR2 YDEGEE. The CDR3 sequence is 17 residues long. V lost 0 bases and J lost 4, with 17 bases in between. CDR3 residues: CASSLVQQTFGKNIQYF. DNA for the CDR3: TGTGCCAGCAGCTTGGTTCAGCAAACCTTCGGGAAAAACATTCAGTACTTC. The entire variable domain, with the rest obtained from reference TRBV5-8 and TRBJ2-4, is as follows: EAGVTQSPTHLIKTRGQQATLRCSPISGHTSVYWYQQALGLGLQFLLWYDEGEERNRGNFPPRFSGRQFPNYSSELNVNALELEDSALYLCASSLVQQTFGKNIQYFGAGTRLSVL.

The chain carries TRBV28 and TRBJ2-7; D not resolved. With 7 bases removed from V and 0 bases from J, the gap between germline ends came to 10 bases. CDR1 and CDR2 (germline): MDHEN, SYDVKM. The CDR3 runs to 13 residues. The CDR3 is CASTVHSSYEQYF. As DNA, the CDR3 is TGTGCCAGCACCGTGCATAGCTCCTACGAGCAGTACTTC.

CDR3: CASTAMRLAGYNEQFF. The CDR3 DNA reads TGTGCCAGTACCGCGATGCGGCTAGCGGGTTACAATGAGCAGTTCTTC. J is TRBJ2-1 and V is TRBV19, with 8 bases matching TRBD2. Germline V gives CDR1 LNHDA, CDR2 SQIVND (reference sequence). V gave up 7 bases and J gave up 4 bases; unmatched junction bases: 12. CDR3 length: 16 amino acids. The entire variable domain, with the rest obtained from reference TRBV19 and TRBJ2-1, is as follows: DGGITQSPKYLFRKEGQNVTLSCEQNLNHDAMYWYRQDPGQGLRLIYYSQIVNDFQKGDIAEGYSVSREKKESFPLTVTSAQKNPTAFYLCASTAMRLAGYNEQFFGPGTRLTVL.

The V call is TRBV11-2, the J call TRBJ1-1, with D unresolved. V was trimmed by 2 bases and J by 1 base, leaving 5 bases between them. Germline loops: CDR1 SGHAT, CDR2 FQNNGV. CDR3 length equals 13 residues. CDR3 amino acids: CASSLKANTEAFF. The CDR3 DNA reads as TGTGCCAGCAGCTTAAAAGCGAACACTGAAGCTTTCTTT.

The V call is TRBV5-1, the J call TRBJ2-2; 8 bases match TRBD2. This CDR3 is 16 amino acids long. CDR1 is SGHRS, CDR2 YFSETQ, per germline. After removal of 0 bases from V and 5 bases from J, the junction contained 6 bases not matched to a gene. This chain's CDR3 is CASSLAGGPGTGELFF. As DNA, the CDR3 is TGCGCCAGCAGCTTGGCGGGAGGGCCGGGGACCGGGGAGCTGTTTTTT.

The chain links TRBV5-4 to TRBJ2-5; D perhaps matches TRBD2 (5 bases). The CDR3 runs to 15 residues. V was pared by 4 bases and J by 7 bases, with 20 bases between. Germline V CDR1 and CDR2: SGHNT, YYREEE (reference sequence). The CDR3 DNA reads TGTGCCAGCAGCCCCCGATCGGACGGGGAGTTGACCCAGTACTTC. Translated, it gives CASSPRSDGELTQYF. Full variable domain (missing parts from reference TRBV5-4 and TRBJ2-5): ETGVTQSPTHLIKTRGQQVTLRCSSQSGHNTVSWYQQALGQGPQFIFQYYREEENGRGNFPPRFSGLQFPNYSSELNVNALELDDSALYLCASSPRSDGELTQYFGPGTRLLVL.

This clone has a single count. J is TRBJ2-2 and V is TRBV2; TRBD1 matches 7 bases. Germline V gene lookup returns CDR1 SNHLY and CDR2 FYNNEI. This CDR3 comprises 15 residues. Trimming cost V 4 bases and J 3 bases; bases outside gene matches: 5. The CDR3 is CASSANRGDTGELFF. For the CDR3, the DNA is TGTGCCAGCAGTGCTAACAGGGGAGACACCGGGGAGCTGTTTTTT.

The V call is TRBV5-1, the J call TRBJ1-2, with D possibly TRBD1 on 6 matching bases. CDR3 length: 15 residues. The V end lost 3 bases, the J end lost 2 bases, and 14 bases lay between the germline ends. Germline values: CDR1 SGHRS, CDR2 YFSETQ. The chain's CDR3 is CASSSRGGSNYGYTF. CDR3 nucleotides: TGCGCCAGCAGCTCCAGGGGAGGGAGCAACTATGGCTACACCTTC. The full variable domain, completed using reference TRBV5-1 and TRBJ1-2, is KAGVTQTPRYLIKTRGQQVTLSCSPISGHRSVSWYQQTPGQGLQFLFEYFSETQRNKGNFPGRFSGRQFSNSRSEMNVSTLELGDSALYLCASSSRGGSNYGYTFGSGTRLTVV.

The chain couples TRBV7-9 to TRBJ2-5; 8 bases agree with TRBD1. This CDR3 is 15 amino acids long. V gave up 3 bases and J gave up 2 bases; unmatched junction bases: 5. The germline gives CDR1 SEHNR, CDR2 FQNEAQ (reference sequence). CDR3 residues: CASSLGDRPQETQYF. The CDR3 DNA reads TGTGCCAGCAGCTTGGGGGACAGGCCTCAAGAGACCCAGTACTTC.

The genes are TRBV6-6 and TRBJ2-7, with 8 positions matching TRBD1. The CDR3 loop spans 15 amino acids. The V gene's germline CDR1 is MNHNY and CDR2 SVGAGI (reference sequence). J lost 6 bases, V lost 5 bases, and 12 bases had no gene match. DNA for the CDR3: TGTGCCAGCAGTCACGTCCTAGACAGGGGCGGCGAGCAGTACTTC. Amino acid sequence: CASSHVLDRGGEQYF.

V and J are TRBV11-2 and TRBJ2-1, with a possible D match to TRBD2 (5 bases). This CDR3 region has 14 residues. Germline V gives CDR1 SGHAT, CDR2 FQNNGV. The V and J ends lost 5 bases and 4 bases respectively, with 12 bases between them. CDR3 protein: CASSPGLSYNEQFF. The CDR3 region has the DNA TGTGCCAGCAGCCCCGGACTTTCATACAATGAGCAGTTCTTC.

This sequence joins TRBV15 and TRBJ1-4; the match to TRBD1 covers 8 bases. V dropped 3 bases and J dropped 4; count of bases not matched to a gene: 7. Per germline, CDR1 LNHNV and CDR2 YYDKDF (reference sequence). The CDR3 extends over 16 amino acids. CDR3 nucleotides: TGTGCCACCAGCAGGGCTCCGGGACAGGTTAATGAAAAACTGTTTTTT. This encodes CATSRAPGQVNEKLFF.

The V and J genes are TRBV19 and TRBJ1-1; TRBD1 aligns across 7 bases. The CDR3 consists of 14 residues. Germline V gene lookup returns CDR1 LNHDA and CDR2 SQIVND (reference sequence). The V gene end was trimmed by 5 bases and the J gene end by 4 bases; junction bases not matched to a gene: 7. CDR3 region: CASSSGQWGTEAFF. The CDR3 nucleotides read TGTGCCAGTAGTTCGGGACAGTGGGGCACTGAAGCTTTCTTT.

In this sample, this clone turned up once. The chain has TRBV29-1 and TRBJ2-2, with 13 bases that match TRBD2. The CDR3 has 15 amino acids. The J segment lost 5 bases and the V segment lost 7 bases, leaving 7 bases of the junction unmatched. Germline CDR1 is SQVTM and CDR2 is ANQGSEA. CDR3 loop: CSAGTSGTSTGELFF. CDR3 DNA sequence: TGCAGCGCTGGGACTAGCGGGACCAGTACCGGGGAGCTGTTTTTT.

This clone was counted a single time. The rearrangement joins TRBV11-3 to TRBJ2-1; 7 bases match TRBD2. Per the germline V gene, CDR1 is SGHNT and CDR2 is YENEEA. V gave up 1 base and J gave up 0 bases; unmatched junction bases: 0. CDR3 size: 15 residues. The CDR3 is CASSLGGSSYNEQFF. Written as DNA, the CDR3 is TGTGCCAGCAGCTTAGGCGGGAGCTCCTACAATGAGCAGTTCTTC.

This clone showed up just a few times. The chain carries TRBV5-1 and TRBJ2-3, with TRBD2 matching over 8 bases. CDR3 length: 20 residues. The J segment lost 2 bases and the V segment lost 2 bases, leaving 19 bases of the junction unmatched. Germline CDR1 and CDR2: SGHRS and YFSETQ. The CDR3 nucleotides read TGCGCCAGCAGCTTAAATTTGAACCACCTAGGCGGGAGGCCCACAGATACGCAGTATTTT. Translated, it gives CASSLNLNHLGGRPTDTQYF. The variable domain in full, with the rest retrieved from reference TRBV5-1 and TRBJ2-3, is KAGVTQTPRYLIKTRGQQVTLSCSPISGHRSVSWYQQTPGQGLQFLFEYFSETQRNKGNFPGRFSGRQFSNSRSEMNVSTLELGDSALYLCASSLNLNHLGGRPTDTQYFGPGTRLTVL.

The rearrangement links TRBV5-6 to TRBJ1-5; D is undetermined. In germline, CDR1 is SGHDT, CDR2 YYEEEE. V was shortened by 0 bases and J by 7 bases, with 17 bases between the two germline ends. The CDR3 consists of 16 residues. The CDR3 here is CASSLAVGRPGQPQHF. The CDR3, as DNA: TGTGCCAGCAGCTTGGCGGTAGGGAGACCGGGACAGCCCCAGCATTTT.